The next 28 T cell receptor beta chains were all read from a single sample in a study of T cell repertoires in cytomegalovirus infection. Each CDR3 protein is one row after TCRdb ran MiXCR on the reads. The sample gives about 920,000 distinct CDR3 sequences, more than 25% of which show up once; about 14% is in the top ten. These receptors' targets are unknown. The source was cultured CD8+ T cells from PBMCs, collected from culture after CMV antigen stimulation. These receptors all come from a human donor in good health (CMV status not recorded). Some clones in this sample may be carry-over from other donors' samples.

V and J are TRBV4-2 and TRBJ1-1; D perhaps matches TRBD1 (5 bases). The CDR3 covers 14 residues. Germline CDR1 LGHNA, CDR2 YNFKEQ. V lost 4 bases and J lost 9, with 18 bases in between. The CDR3 loop is CASSLHPTEEQAFF. For the CDR3, the DNA is TGTGCCAGCAGCCTCCATCCGACAGAGGAGCAAGCTTTCTTT.

This clonotype was seen repeatedly, ten times or more. The chain has TRBV7-2 and TRBJ2-5; D is unresolved. Trimming pared 5 bases from V and 5 bases from J, leaving 21 bases between. The CDR3 is 16 amino acids. Germline V gives CDR1 SGHTA, CDR2 FQGNSA. Here the CDR3 DNA reads TGTGCCAGCAGCCCCTCCGGGTTTCTGGGCGTGGAGACCCAGTACTTC. Protein: CASSPSGFLGVETQYF.

The chain uses TRBV25-1 and TRBJ1-2; D uncertain. This CDR3 has 12 amino acids. Per germline, CDR1 MGHDK and CDR2 SYGVNS. V was trimmed by 9 bases and J by 6 bases, leaving 14 bases between them. CDR3 coding DNA: TGTGCCAGTCGGACCCAGGCGGATGGCTACACCTTC. This codes for CASRTQADGYTF.

This clonotype was detected only a few times. The chain carries TRBV11-2 and TRBJ2-1; weak D call: TRBD2 (7 bases). The V end lost 5 bases, the J end lost 5 bases, and 10 bases lay between the germline ends. In germline, CDR1 is SGHAT, CDR2 FQNNGV. The CDR3 extends over 13 amino acids. The CDR3 loop reads CASSGGGDNEQFF. Here the CDR3 DNA reads TGTGCCAGCAGCGGAGGGGGGGACAATGAGCAGTTCTTC. Based on the CDR3 plus reference TRBV11-2 and TRBJ2-1, the full variable domain is EAGVAQSPRYKIIEKRQSVAFWCNPISGHATLYWYQQILGQGPKLLIQFQNNGVVDDSQLPKDRFSAERLKGVDSTLKIQPAKLEDSAVYLCASSGGGDNEQFFGPGTRLTVL.

This sequence joins TRBV6-2 or TRBV6-3 and TRBJ2-1; D gene ambiguous. Germline CDR1 is MNHEY and CDR2 is SVGEGT. Trimming left V 2 bases short and J 0 bases short, with 8 bases between. The CDR3 length is 15 residues. CDR3 protein: CASSYSVFSYNEQFF. The CDR3 DNA is TGTGCCAGCAGTTACAGTGTCTTCTCCTACAATGAGCAGTTCTTC.

V is TRBV6-1 and J is TRBJ2-5, with 7 bases identical to TRBD2. The germline V gene has CDR1 MNHNS and CDR2 SASEGT. The CDR3 totals 16 residues. With 2 bases clipped from V and 2 bases from J, the junction kept 8 bases outside the gene matches. The CDR3 region has the DNA TGTGCCAGCAGTGAATGGGGGGGGATTCCACAAGAGACCCAGTACTTC. Its protein product is CASSEWGGIPQETQYF.

The gene calls are TRBV28 and TRBJ2-3; TRBD2 matches 9 bases. The CDR3 covers 17 residues. Germline CDR1 MDHEN, CDR2 SYDVKM. V shed 6 bases and J 2 bases; nucleotides not matched to a gene: 12. DNA for the CDR3: TGTGCCAGCAGCCAATCTAGCGGGGCGGAATTCACAGATACGCAGTATTTT. Translation: CASSQSSGAEFTDTQYF. Together with reference TRBV28 and TRBJ2-3, the CDR3 gives the full variable domain: DVKVTQSSRYLVKRTGEKVFLECVQDMDHENMFWYRQDPGLGLRLIYFSYDVKMKEKGDIPEGYSVSREKKERFSLILESASTNQTSMYLCASSQSSGAEFTDTQYFGPGTRLTVL.

The count of this clonotype is one. This CDR3 reads CASSPPGQVPDTQYF. CDR3 sequence (DNA): TGCGCCAGCAGTCCCCCGGGACAGGTCCCAGATACGCAGTATTTT. The rearrangement joins TRBV4-1 to TRBJ2-3, with 8 bases lining up with TRBD1. J gave up 4 bases and V 6 bases, and 9 bases lay outside the gene matches. In germline, CDR1 is MGHRA, CDR2 YSYEKL. This CDR3 is 15 amino acids long.

This chain links TRBV18 with TRBJ1-1; D not certain. Germline V gene lookup returns CDR1 KGHSH and CDR2 LQKENI. Trimming left V 3 bases short and J 4 bases short, with 21 bases between. This CDR3 spans 17 amino acids. CDR3 protein: CASSPSLGLSLGTEAFF. The CDR3 region has the DNA TGTGCCAGCTCACCTTCACTTGGACTGAGCTTGGGCACTGAAGCTTTCTTT.

This clonotype was detected only a few times. CDR3 in amino acids: CASSLWGSSSYNEQFF. The DNA of the CDR3 is TGTGCCAGCAGCCTCTGGGGGTCCAGCTCCTACAATGAGCAGTTCTTC. This chain uses TRBV7-8 with TRBJ2-1; D tentatively reads TRBD1 or TRBD2 (5 bases each). This CDR3 is built from 16 residues. Trimming left V 5 bases short and J 0 bases short, with 14 bases between. Germline loops: CDR1 SGHVS, CDR2 FQNEAQ. The entire variable domain, with the rest obtained from reference TRBV7-8 and TRBJ2-1, is as follows: GAGVSQSPRYKVAKRGQDVALRCDPISGHVSLFWYQQALGQGPEFLTYFQNEAQLDKSGLPSDRFFAERPEGSVSTLKIQRTQQEDSAVYLCASSLWGSSSYNEQFFGPGTRLTVL.

This clonotype came up a few times. The chain has TRBV14 and TRBJ1-2; D ambiguous. The germline V and J ends were trimmed by 2 bases and 4 bases, with 11 bases remaining between them. This CDR3 has 14 amino acids. Germline V gene lookup returns CDR1 SGHDN and CDR2 FVKESK. The CDR3 DNA reads as TGTGCCAGCAGCCAACGAGGAAGGATCTATGGCTACACCTTC. Protein: CASSQRGRIYGYTF.

This clonotype was observed a few times. The genes are TRBV20-1 and TRBJ2-2; 7 bases agree with TRBD2. Trimming at V came to 2 bases and at J to 3 bases, leaving 9 bases not matched to a gene. Germline CDR1 reads DFQATT; CDR2 reads SNEGSKA (reference sequence). The CDR3 loop spans 16 amino acids. Here the CDR3 DNA reads TGCAGTGCTAGACCTCCCTCAGGGAGGGACACCGGGGAGCTGTTTTTT. It is translated as CSARPPSGRDTGELFF.

The chain recombines TRBV5-1 with TRBJ2-2; 14 positions agree with TRBD2. Unmatched junction bases numbered 8, after V lost 7 bases and J lost 3 bases. This CDR3 contains 17 residues. The germline gives CDR1 SGHRS, CDR2 YFSETQ. CDR3 residues: CASFGTSGSVDTGELFF. The CDR3 DNA is TGCGCCAGCTTCGGGACTAGCGGGAGCGTTGACACCGGGGAGCTGTTTTTT. The variable domain in full, with the rest retrieved from reference TRBV5-1 and TRBJ2-2, is KAGVTQTPRYLIKTRGQQVTLSCSPISGHRSVSWYQQTPGQGLQFLFEYFSETQRNKGNFPGRFSGRQFSNSRSEMNVSTLELGDSALYLCASFGTSGSVDTGELFFGEGSRLTVL.

The chain couples TRBV19 to TRBJ1-5, with D possibly being TRBD1 (6 bases). CDR3 size: 14 residues. V gave up 9 bases and J gave up 3 bases, with 15 bases separating them. CDR1 is LNHDA, CDR2 SQIVND, per germline (reference sequence). The CDR3 nucleotides read TGTGCCAGCTCTATCCGGACAGTCAATCAGCCCCAGCATTTT. It specifies CASSIRTVNQPQHF.

This clonotype was seen ten or more times. This chain connects TRBV7-6 to TRBJ2-7; 8 positions agree with TRBD1. V trimming: 1 base; J trimming: 5 bases; junction bases outside the gene matches: 1. The CDR3 has 13 residues. Germline V CDR1 and CDR2: SGHVS, FNYEAQ. The CDR3 spells CASSLEDRDEQYF. In nucleotides, the CDR3 is TGTGCCAGCAGCTTAGAGGACAGGGACGAGCAGTACTTC.

The chain links TRBV7-2 to TRBJ2-3, with no clear D. This CDR3 region has 15 residues. V gave up 5 bases and J gave up 6 bases, with 18 bases separating them. CDR1 SGHTA and CDR2 FQGNSA come from the germline V gene. The chain's CDR3 is CASSQPGTAQDTQYF. The CDR3 bases are TGTGCCAGCAGCCAACCGGGCACGGCCCAGGATACGCAGTATTTT.

This clonotype was detected only a few times. V is TRBV24-1 and J is TRBJ1-5; D remains unclear. V was trimmed by 3 bases and J by 1 base, leaving 12 bases between them. Germline V gene data show CDR1 as KGHDR and CDR2 as SFDVKD. The CDR3 length is 16 residues. This chain's CDR3 is CATSDPALGSNQPQHF. For the CDR3, the DNA is TGTGCCACCAGTGATCCGGCCTTGGGAAGCAATCAGCCCCAGCATTTT.

This clonotype came up many times. The genes are TRBV10-3 and TRBJ1-1, with D tentatively TRBD1 (5 bases). The V end lost 10 bases, the J end lost 1 base, and 13 bases lay between the germline ends. CDR3 length equals 13 residues. Germline CDR1 is ENHRY and CDR2 is SYGVKD. The CDR3 DNA reads as TGTGCCAGCACTACGGGGGGGAACACTGAAGCTTTCTTT. It specifies CASTTGGNTEAFF.

The chain combines TRBV12-3 or TRBV12-4 with TRBJ1-2; no reliable D call. The length of the CDR3 is 14 residues. V lost 4 bases to trimming and J lost 2 bases, with 11 bases between them. CDR3 sequence: CASSYGHANYGYTF. Here the CDR3 DNA reads TGTGCCAGCAGTTATGGGCACGCCAACTATGGCTACACCTTC.

The V and J genes are TRBV27 and TRBJ1-1; weak D call: TRBD1 (6 bases). Trimming took off 7 bases at V and 3 bases at J, with 15 bases between the two ends. Looked up from germline, CDR1 is MNHEY and CDR2 is SMNVEV (reference sequence). The CDR3 is made up of 14 amino acids. The CDR3 is CASTPTGLDTEAFF. In DNA form, the CDR3 reads TGTGCCAGCACCCCGACAGGTCTTGACACTGAAGCTTTCTTT.

The genes are TRBV4-1 and TRBJ1-5; D is possibly TRBD1 (5 bases). V dropped 3 bases and J dropped 6 bases, with 12 bases sitting between them. The CDR3 covers 14 residues. From germline, CDR1 is MGHRA and CDR2 YSYEKL. CDR3 sequence (DNA): TGCGCCAGCAGCCACAGCGGGCAGGGTCAGCCCCAGCATTTT. It is translated as CASSHSGQGQPQHF.

The chain recombines TRBV7-6 with TRBJ1-2; TRBD1 might be the D (6 bases). Germline CDR1 reads SGHVS; CDR2 reads FNYEAQ. V gave up 1 base and J gave up 6 bases, with 9 bases separating them. This CDR3 region has 13 residues. DNA for the CDR3: TGTGCCAGCAGCTTAGGCGACAGGAATGGCTACACCTTC. Residues: CASSLGDRNGYTF.

This clonotype has just a few counts. The CDR3 coding sequence is TGTGCCAGCAGCTTGGATTACCATGAGCAGTTCTTC. Its translation is CASSLDYHEQFF. The chain carries TRBV5-6 and TRBJ2-1; D call uncertain. The CDR3 has 12 amino acids. The germline gives CDR1 SGHDT, CDR2 YYEEEE. The ends were cut back, 0 bases at V and 8 bases at J, with 6 bases in the middle. Filled out from reference TRBV5-6 and TRBJ2-1, the complete variable domain reads DAGVTQSPTHLIKTRGQQVTLRCSPKSGHDTVSWYQQALGQGPQFIFQYYEEEERQRGNFPDRFSGHQFPNYSSELNVNALLLGDSALYLCASSLDYHEQFFGPGTRLTVL.

The CDR3 DNA is TGCGCCAGCAGCCAAGCACCCTTGAGTCAGCCCCAGCATTTT. Its protein product is CASSQAPLSQPQHF. The gene calls are TRBV4-1 and TRBJ1-5; D gene ambiguous. V was trimmed by 1 base and J by 6 bases, leaving 10 bases between them. This CDR3 comprises 14 residues. CDR1 and CDR2 (germline): MGHRA, YSYEKL.

The sample holds a few counts of this clonotype. The chain is built from TRBV6-2 or TRBV6-3 and TRBJ2-1; 9 nucleotides agree with TRBD1. V trimming: 7 bases; J trimming: 15 bases; junction bases outside the gene matches: 7. Germline V gene sequence: CDR1 MNHEY, CDR2 SVGEGT. The CDR3 has 11 residues. The CDR3 nucleotides are TGTGCCAGCACCCCCGGGACAGGGACGTTCTTC. Its protein product is CASTPGTGTFF.

The chain joins TRBV6-5 to TRBJ1-2, with D maybe TRBD1 (5 bases). Germline V gene data show CDR1 as MNHEY and CDR2 as SVGAGI. Trimming stripped 0 bases from V and 4 bases from J, with 21 bases between. The CDR3 is made up of 18 amino acids. The chain's CDR3 is CASSYSGTRGGESYGYTF. The CDR3 nucleotides read TGTGCCAGCAGTTACTCCGGGACTCGGGGAGGTGAAAGCTATGGCTACACCTTC.

This clonotype was picked up a small number of times. V gene TRBV7-3 combines with J gene TRBJ2-3; TRBD2 is a possible D gene (6 bases). Germline V gene sequence: CDR1 SGHTA, CDR2 FQGTGA. Between the trimmed V and J ends, which lost 5 bases and 3 bases, there was a span of 21 bases. The CDR3 extends over 17 amino acids. This CDR3 reads CASSPPGLPEGTDTQYF. CDR3 DNA: TGTGCCAGCAGCCCGCCGGGACTCCCCGAGGGAACAGATACGCAGTATTTT.

This clonotype was detected only a few times. The rearrangement uses TRBV10-3 and TRBJ1-6; D remains ambiguous. The V gene's germline CDR1 is ENHRY and CDR2 SYGVKD. V gave up 6 bases and J gave up 10 bases, with 16 bases separating them. The CDR3 runs to 14 residues. This chain's CDR3 is CAIRSGETGSPLHF. CDR3 nucleotide sequence: TGTGCCATCAGGAGCGGGGAAACGGGGTCACCCCTCCACTTT.